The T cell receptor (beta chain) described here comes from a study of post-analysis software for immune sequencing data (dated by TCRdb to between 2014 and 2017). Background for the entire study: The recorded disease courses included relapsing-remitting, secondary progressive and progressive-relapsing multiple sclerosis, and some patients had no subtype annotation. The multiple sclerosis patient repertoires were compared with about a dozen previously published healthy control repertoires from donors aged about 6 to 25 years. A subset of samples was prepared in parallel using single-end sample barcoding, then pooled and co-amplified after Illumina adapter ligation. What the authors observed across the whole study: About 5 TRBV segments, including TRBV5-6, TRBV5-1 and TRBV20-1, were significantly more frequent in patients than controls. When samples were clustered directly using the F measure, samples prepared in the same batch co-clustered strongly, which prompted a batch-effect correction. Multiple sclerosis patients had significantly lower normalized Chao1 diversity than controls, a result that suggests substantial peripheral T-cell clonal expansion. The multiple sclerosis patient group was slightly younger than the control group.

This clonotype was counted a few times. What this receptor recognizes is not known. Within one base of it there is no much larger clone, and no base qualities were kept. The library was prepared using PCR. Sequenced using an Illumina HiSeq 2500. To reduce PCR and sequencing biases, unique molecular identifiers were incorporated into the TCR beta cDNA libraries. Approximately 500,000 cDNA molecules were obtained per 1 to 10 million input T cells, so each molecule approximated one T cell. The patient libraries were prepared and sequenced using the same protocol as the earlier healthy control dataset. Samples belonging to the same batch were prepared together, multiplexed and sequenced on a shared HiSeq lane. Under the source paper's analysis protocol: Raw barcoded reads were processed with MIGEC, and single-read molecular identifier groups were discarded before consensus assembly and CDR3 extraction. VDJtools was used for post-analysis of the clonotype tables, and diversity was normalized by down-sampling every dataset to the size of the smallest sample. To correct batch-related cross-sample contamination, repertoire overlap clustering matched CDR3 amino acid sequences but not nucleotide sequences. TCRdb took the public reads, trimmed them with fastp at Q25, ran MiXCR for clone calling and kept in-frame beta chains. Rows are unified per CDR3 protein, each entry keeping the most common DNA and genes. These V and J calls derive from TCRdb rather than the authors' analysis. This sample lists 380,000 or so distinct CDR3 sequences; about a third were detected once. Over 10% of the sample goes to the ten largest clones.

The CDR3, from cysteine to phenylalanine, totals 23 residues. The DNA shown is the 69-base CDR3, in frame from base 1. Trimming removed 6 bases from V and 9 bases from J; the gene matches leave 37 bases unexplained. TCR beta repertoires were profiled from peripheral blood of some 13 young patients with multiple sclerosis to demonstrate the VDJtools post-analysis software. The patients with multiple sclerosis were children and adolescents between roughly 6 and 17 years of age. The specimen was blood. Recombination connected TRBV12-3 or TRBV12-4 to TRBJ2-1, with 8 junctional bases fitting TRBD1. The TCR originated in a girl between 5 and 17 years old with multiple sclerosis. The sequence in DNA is TGTGCCAGCAGACGGGCGGCAGGGGGCATCTCTCCATCAAGGTCGGGATTGAGTAGTGAGCAGTTCTTC. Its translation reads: CASRRAAGGISPSRSGLSSEQFF.